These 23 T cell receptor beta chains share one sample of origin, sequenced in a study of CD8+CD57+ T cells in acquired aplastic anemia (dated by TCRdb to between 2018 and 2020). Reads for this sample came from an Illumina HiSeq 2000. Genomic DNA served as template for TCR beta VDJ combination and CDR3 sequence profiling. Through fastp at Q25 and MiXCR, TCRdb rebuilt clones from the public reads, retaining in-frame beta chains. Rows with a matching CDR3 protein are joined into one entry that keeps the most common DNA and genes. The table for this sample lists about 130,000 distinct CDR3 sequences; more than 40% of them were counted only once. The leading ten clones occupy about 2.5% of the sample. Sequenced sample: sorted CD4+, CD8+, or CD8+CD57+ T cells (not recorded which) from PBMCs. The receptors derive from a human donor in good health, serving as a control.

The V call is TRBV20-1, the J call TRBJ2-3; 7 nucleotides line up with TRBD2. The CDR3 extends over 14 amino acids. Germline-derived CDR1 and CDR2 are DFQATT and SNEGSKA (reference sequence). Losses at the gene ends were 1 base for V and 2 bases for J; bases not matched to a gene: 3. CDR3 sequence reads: CSARGLADTDTQYF. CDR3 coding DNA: TGCAGTGCTAGAGGGCTAGCGGACACAGATACGCAGTATTTT.

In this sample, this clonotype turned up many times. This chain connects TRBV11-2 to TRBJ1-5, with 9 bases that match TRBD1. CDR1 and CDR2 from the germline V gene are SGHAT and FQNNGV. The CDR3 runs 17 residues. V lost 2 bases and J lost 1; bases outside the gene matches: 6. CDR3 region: CASSLSTGGISNQPQHF. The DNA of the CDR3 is TGTGCCAGCAGCTTAAGTACAGGGGGCATCAGCAATCAGCCCCAGCATTTT.

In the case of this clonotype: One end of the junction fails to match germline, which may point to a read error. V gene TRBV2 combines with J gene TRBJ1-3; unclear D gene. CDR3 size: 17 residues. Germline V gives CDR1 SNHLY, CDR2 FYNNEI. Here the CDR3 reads CASSVVMRLTLWKHHIF. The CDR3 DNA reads TGTGCCAGCAGCGTAGTTATGCGGCTGACACTCTGGAAACACCATATATTT. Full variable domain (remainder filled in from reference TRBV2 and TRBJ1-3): EPEVTQTPSHQVTQMGQEVILRCVPISNHLYFYWYRQILGQKVEFLVSFYNNEISEKSEIFDDQFSVERPDGSNFTLKIRSTKLEDSAMYFCASSVVMRLTLWKHHIFGEGSWLTVV.

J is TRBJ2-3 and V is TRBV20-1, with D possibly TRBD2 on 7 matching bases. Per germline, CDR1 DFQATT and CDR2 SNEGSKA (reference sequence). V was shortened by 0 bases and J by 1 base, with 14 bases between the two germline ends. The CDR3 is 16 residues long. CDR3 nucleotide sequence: TGCAGTGCTAGAGATTGGGGGGGGCCCGGCACAGATACGCAGTATTTT. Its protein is CSARDWGGPGTDTQYF.

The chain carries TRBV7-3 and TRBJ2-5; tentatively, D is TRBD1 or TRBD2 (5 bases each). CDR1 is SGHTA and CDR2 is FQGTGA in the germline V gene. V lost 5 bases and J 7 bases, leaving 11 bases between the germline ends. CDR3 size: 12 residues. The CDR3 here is CASSQEGRTQYF. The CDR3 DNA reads TGTGCCAGCAGCCAAGAGGGACGGACCCAGTACTTC. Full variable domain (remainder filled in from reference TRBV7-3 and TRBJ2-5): GAGVSQTPSNKVTEKGKYVELRCDPISGHTALYWYRQSLGQGPEFLIYFQGTGAADDSGLPNDRFFAVRPEGSVSTLKIQRTERGDSAVYLCASSQEGRTQYFGPGTRLLVL.

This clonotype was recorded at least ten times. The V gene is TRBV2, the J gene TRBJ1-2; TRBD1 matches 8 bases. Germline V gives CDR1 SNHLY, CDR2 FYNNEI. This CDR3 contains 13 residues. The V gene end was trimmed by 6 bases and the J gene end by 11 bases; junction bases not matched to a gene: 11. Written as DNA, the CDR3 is TGTGCCAGCAGAACCGGGACAGGCTCCTGGTACACCTTC. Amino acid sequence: CASRTGTGSWYTF.

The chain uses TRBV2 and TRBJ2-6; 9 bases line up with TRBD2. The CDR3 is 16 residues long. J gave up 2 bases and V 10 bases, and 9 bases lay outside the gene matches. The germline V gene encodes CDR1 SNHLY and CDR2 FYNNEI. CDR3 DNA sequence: TGTGCCACTCGCCCGGTAGCGGGGGCTGGGGCCAACGTCCTGACTTTC. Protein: CATRPVAGAGANVLTF. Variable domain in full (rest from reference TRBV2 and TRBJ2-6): EPEVTQTPSHQVTQMGQEVILRCVPISNHLYFYWYRQILGQKVEFLVSFYNNEISEKSEIFDDQFSVERPDGSNFTLKIRSTKLEDSAMYFCATRPVAGAGANVLTFGAGSRLTVL.

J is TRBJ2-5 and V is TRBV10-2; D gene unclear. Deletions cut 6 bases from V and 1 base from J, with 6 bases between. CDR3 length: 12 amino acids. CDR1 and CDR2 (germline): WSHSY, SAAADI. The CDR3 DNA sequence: TGCGCCAGCAGGCGGCCCCAAGAGACCCAGTACTTC. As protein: CASRRPQETQYF.

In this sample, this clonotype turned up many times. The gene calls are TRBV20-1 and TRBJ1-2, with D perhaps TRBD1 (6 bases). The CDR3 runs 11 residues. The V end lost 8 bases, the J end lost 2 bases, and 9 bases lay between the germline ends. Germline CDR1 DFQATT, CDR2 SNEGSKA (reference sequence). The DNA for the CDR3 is TGCAGTAAGCAGGGGAACTATGGCTACACCTTC. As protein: CSKQGNYGYTF.

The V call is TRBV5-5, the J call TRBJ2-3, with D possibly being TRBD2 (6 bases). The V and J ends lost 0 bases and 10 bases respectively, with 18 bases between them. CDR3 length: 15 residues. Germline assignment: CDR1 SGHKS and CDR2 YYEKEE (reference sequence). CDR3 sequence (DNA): TGTGCCAGCAGCTTGGTTGGGGGGACCGGGGTTCCGCAGTATTTT. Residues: CASSLVGGTGVPQYF.

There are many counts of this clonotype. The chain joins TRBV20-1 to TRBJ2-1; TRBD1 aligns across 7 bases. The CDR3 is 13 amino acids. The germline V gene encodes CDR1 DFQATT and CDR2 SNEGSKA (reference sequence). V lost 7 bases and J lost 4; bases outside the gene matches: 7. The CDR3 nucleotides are TGCAGTGTTCACCGGGACAGTTACAATGAGCAGTTCTTC. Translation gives CSVHRDSYNEQFF.

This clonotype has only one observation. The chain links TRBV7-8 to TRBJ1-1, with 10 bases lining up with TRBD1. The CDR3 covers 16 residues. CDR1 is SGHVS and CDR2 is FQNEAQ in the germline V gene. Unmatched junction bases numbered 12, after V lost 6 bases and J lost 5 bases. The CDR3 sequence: CASRIRDRGSRTEAFF. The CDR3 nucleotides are TGTGCCAGCAGGATCCGGGACAGGGGATCGAGGACTGAAGCTTTCTTT. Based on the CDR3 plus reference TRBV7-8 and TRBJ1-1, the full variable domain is GAGVSQSPRYKVAKRGQDVALRCDPISGHVSLFWYQQALGQGPEFLTYFQNEAQLDKSGLPSDRFFAERPEGSVSTLKIQRTQQEDSAVYLCASRIRDRGSRTEAFFGQGTRLTVV.

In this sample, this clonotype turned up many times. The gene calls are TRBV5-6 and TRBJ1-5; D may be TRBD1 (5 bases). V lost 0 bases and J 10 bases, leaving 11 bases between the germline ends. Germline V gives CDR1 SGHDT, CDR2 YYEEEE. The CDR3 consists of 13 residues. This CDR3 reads CASSLDRLQPQHF. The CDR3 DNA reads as TGTGCCAGCAGCTTGGACAGGTTACAACCCCAGCATTTT. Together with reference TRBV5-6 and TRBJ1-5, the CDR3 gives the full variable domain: DAGVTQSPTHLIKTRGQQVTLRCSPKSGHDTVSWYQQALGQGPQFIFQYYEEEERQRGNFPDRFSGHQFPNYSSELNVNALLLGDSALYLCASSLDRLQPQHFGDGTRLSIL.

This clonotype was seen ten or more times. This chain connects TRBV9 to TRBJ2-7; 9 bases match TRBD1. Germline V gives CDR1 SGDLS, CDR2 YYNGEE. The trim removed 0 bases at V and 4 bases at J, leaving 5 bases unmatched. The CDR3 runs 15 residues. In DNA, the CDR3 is TGTGCCAGCAGCGTAGAGCCGACAGGGGGTTACGAGCAGTACTTC. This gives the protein CASSVEPTGGYEQYF.

Here the CDR3 reads CASSLGSGSSYTF. The DNA of the CDR3 is TGCGCCAGCAGCTTAGGGTCAGGGTCCAGCTACACCTTC. The rearrangement uses TRBV5-1 and TRBJ1-2, with D perhaps matching TRBD1 (5 bases). CDR3 length: 13 residues. The germline V and J ends were trimmed by 2 bases and 9 bases, with 14 bases remaining between them. Germline V gives CDR1 SGHRS, CDR2 YFSETQ.

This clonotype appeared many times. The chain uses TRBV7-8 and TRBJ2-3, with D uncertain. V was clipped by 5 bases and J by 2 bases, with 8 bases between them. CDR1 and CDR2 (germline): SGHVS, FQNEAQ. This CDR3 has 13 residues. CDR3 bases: TGTGCCAGCAGCCCCTCCACCACAGATACGCAGTATTTT. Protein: CASSPSTTDTQYF.

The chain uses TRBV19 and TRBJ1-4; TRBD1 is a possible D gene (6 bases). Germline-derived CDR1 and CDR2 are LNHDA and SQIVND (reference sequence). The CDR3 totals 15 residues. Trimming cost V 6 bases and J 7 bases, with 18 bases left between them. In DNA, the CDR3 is TGTGCCAGTAGGCCACAGGGTCAAGACACTGAAAAACTGTTTTTT. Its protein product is CASRPQGQDTEKLFF.

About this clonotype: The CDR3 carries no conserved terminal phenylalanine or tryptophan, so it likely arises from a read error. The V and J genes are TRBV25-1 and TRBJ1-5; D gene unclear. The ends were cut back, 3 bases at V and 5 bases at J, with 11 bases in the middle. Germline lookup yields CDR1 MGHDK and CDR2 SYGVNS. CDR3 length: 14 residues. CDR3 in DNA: TGTGCCAGCAGTGAGCGAAACTACTATCAGCCCCAGCATTCT. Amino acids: CASSERNYYQPQHS.

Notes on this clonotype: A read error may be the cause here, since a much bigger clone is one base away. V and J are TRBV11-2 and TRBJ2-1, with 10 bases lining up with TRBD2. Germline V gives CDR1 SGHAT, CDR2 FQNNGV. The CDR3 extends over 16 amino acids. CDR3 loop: CASSLVGLAAYDEQFF. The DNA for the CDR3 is TGTGCCAGCAGCTTAGTAGGACTAGCGGCCTACGATGAGCAGTTCTTC.

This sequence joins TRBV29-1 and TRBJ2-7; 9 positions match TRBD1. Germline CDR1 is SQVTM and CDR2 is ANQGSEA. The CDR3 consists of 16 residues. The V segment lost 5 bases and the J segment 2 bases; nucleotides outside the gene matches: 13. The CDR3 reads CSVRTGTGIKAYEQYF. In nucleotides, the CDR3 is TGCAGCGTTCGGACCGGGACAGGGATAAAGGCCTACGAGCAGTACTTC.

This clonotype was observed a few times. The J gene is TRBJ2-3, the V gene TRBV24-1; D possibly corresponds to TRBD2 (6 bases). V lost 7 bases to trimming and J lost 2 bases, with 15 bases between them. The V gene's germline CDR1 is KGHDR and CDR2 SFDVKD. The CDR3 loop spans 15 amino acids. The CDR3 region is CATRQSRGDTDTQYF. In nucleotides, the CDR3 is TGTGCCACCAGACAGTCGCGGGGAGACACAGATACGCAGTATTTT.

DNA of the CDR3: TGTGCCACCAGCAGCAACCGCGGGATGAGCTCCTACAATGAGCAGTTCTTC. It codes for CATSSNRGMSSYNEQFF. The chain joins TRBV15 to TRBJ2-1; D perhaps matches TRBD2 (6 bases). Germline loops: CDR1 LNHNV, CDR2 YYDKDF (reference sequence). There are 17 residues in the CDR3. The V and J ends lost 3 bases and 0 bases respectively, with 15 bases between them.

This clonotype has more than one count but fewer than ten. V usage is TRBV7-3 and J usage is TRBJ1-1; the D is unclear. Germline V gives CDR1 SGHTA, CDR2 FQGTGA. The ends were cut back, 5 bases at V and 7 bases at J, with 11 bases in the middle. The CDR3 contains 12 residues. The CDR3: CASSATRFEAFF. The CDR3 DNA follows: TGTGCCAGCAGCGCCACAAGATTTGAAGCTTTCTTT.